Each of the 2 T cell receptor beta chains below was sequenced from the same sample in a study of cytomegalovirus exposure and HLA in healthy donors. 13 Jbeta primers and 60 Vbeta primers were used for the PCR. Here immunoSEQ multiplex PCR was the method, and the copy in TCRdb shows in-frame clones only, minus some. The sample lists more than 100,000 clones; just under 80% were seen once. Sequencing was done on a sample of PBMCs. Every receptor here comes from a male donor in good health and CMV-seronegative.

The rearrangement uses TRBV5-8 and TRBJ1-2, with 7 bases matching TRBD1. CDR1 and CDR2 (germline): SGHTS, YDEGEE. The CDR3 contains 13 residues. V lost 3 bases and J lost 4; bases outside the gene matches: 3. The CDR3 DNA reads as TGTGCCAGCAGCTACAGGGGATCCTATGGCTACACCTTC. This translates into CASSYRGSYGYTF.

The CDR3 reads CASSEQGAGAFF. CDR3 nucleotide sequence: TGCGCCAGCAGCGAACAGGGGGCAGGAGCTTTCTTT. The V gene is TRBV5-1, the J gene TRBJ1-1; 9 nucleotides align to TRBD1. J was trimmed by 10 bases and V by 4 bases; bases with no gene match: 5. The CDR3 spans 12 residues. The germline V gene encodes CDR1 SGHRS and CDR2 YFSETQ.